One and the same sample provided the 20 T cell receptor beta chains below, sequenced in a study of cytomegalovirus exposure and HLA in healthy donors. The PCR ran on 60 Vbeta and 13 Jbeta primers. Method: immunoSEQ multiplex PCR; TCRdb's copy keeps in-frame clones and lacks some. This table has 90,000 or so clones, around 77% appearing once. The specimen sequenced was PBMCs. The receptors were gathered from a boy younger than 18 in good health and CMV-seronegative.

This clone was counted a single time. The chain has TRBV2 and TRBJ1-4, with D possibly being TRBD1 (6 bases). Per the germline V gene, CDR1 is SNHLY and CDR2 is FYNNEI. Trimming pared 6 bases from V and 6 bases from J, leaving 20 bases between. This CDR3 contains 16 residues. In nucleotides, the CDR3 is TGTGCCAGCAGATATCATTTAGGGGGTCGGGATGAAAAACTGTTTTTT. Translated: CASRYHLGGRDEKLFF. Using reference TRBV2 and TRBJ1-4 for the parts outside the CDR3, the full variable domain is EPEVTQTPSHQVTQMGQEVILRCVPISNHLYFYWYRQILGQKVEFLVSFYNNEISEKSEIFDDQFSVERPDGSNFTLKIRSTKLEDSAMYFCASRYHLGGRDEKLFFGSGTQLSVL.

V is TRBV4-1 and J is TRBJ2-1; D not certain. Germline CDR1 MGHRA, CDR2 YSYEKL. V gave up 0 bases and J gave up 0 bases, with 12 bases separating them. This CDR3 contains 17 residues. CDR3 coding DNA: TGCGCCAGCAGCCAAGATAAAAGCGTAAGCTCCTACAATGAGCAGTTCTTC. It is translated as CASSQDKSVSSYNEQFF.

The chain is built from TRBV10-3 and TRBJ1-2; D possibly corresponds to TRBD1 (6 bases). This CDR3 contains 15 residues. The V end lost 3 bases, the J end lost 0 bases, and 11 bases lay between the germline ends. Per germline, CDR1 ENHRY and CDR2 SYGVKD. The CDR3 nucleotides are TGTGCCATCAGTGATGGCAGGGGCCCTAACTATGGCTACACCTTC. As protein: CAISDGRGPNYGYTF.

V and J are TRBV9 and TRBJ2-5, with TRBD1 as a possible D gene (6 bases). This CDR3 is 14 amino acids long. Trimming took 0 bases from V and 4 from J, leaving 10 bases between them. Looked up from germline, CDR1 is SGDLS and CDR2 is YYNGEE. CDR3 region: CASSVGPGAETQYF. In DNA form, the CDR3 reads TGTGCCAGCAGCGTAGGCCCAGGGGCAGAGACCCAGTACTTC.

The CDR3 loop reads CASSGRRVSGNQPQHF. The CDR3 DNA follows: TGTGCCAGCAGCGGACGCAGGGTTTCGGGCAATCAGCCCCAGCATTTT. The chain couples TRBV21-1 to TRBJ1-5; the D call TRBD1 from the table was never checked on the DNA. TRBV21-1 is assigned pseudogene status. This CDR3 spans 16 amino acids.

The rearrangement uses TRBV7-8 and TRBJ1-1, with 7 bases aligning to TRBD1. CDR1 is SGHVS and CDR2 is FQNEAQ in the germline V gene. V trimming: 5 bases; J trimming: 1 base; junction bases outside the gene matches: 7. The CDR3 is 15 amino acids. This CDR3 is CASSGRDRANTEAFF. The CDR3, as DNA: TGTGCCAGCAGCGGACGGGACAGAGCGAACACTGAAGCTTTCTTT.

Points on this clone: The junction and the germline gene differ at one end; a read error may be behind it. The CDR3 spells CASSYGGQGESFF. In DNA form, the CDR3 reads TGTGCCAGCAGTTACGGAGGACAGGGTGAATCTTTCTTT. The chain uses TRBV6-5 and TRBJ1-1; the match to TRBD1 covers 8 bases. The CDR3 is made up of 13 amino acids. CDR1 and CDR2 (germline): MNHEY, SVGAGI.

This chain links TRBV7-9 with TRBJ1-3; D perhaps matches TRBD1 (5 bases). The CDR3 runs 16 residues. Trimming pared 0 bases from V and 2 bases from J, leaving 11 bases between. Germline V gene data show CDR1 as SEHNR and CDR2 as FQNEAQ (reference sequence). The CDR3 coding sequence is TGTGCCAGCAGCTTAGCACAGCCGGGGGCTGGAAACACCATATATTTT. It codes for CASSLAQPGAGNTIYF.

CDR3 in amino acids: CSVVWRGAYNEQFF. CDR3 DNA: TGCAGCGTTGTCTGGCGGGGGGCATACAATGAGCAGTTCTTC. This chain connects TRBV29-1 to TRBJ2-1; TRBD2 matches 8 bases. Germline CDR1 SQVTM, CDR2 ANQGSEA. Losses at the gene ends were 4 bases for V and 4 bases for J; bases not matched to a gene: 6. There are 14 residues in the CDR3.

This sequence joins TRBV28 and TRBJ2-2; possibly TRBD2 for D (6 bases). Germline assignment: CDR1 MDHEN and CDR2 SYDVKM. This CDR3 is 15 amino acids long. Between the trimmed V and J ends, which lost 5 bases and 1 base, there was a span of 11 bases. CDR3 loop: CASSDRLGNTGELFF. In nucleotides, the CDR3 is TGTGCCAGCAGTGATAGACTAGGGAACACCGGGGAGCTGTTTTTT.

This clone has only a few counts. This chain uses TRBV30 with TRBJ1-1; 12 bases are shared with TRBD1. Germline V gene sequence: CDR1 GTSNPN, CDR2 SVGIG (reference sequence). The CDR3 has 14 amino acids. V was clipped by 5 bases and J by 5 bases; unmatched bases: 6. DNA of the CDR3: TGTGCCTGGGACCCGGGACAGGGGGCGACTGAAGCTTTCTTT. The encoded protein is CAWDPGQGATEAFF.

This chain connects TRBV6-5 to TRBJ1-2; 7 nucleotides match TRBD1. The germline CDR1 and CDR2 sequences are MNHEY and SVGAGI. The CDR3 loop spans 13 amino acids. After removal of 4 bases from V and 2 bases from J, the junction contained 1 base not matched to a gene. The CDR3: CASSLGQNYGYTF. The CDR3 nucleotides are TGTGCCAGCAGTTTGGGACAGAACTATGGCTACACCTTC.

The chain is built from TRBV30 and TRBJ1-2; weak D call: TRBD1 (6 bases). The CDR3 covers 11 residues. Germline-derived CDR1 and CDR2 are GTSNPN and SVGIG (reference sequence). V lost 7 bases to trimming and J lost 7 bases, with 13 bases between them. DNA for the CDR3: TGTGCCTCGATGCAGACAGGTGGCTACACCTTC. It encodes CASMQTGGYTF. Full variable domain (rest looked up from reference TRBV30 and TRBJ1-2): SQTIHQWPATLVQPVGSPLSLECTVEGTSNPNLYWYRQAAGRGLQLLFYSVGIGQISSEVPQNLSASRPQDRQFILSSKKLLLSDSGFYLCASMQTGGYTFGSGTRLTVV.

The rearrangement uses TRBV27 and TRBJ2-7; 8 bases agree with TRBD1. Per the germline V gene, CDR1 is MNHEY and CDR2 is SMNVEV (reference sequence). V was clipped by 0 bases and J by 1 base; unmatched bases: 2. There are 15 residues in the CDR3. The CDR3 loop reads CASSLSRTGSYEQYF. In DNA form, the CDR3 reads TGTGCCAGCAGTTTATCGAGGACAGGGTCCTACGAGCAGTACTTC.

V usage is TRBV4-1 and J usage is TRBJ1-1; D gene ambiguous. CDR1 MGHRA and CDR2 YSYEKL come from the germline V gene. The CDR3 is 14 residues long. Trimming left V 5 bases short and J 4 bases short, with 14 bases between. The CDR3 here is CASSERALGTEAFF. CDR3 coding DNA: TGCGCCAGCAGCGAGCGGGCGCTCGGCACTGAAGCTTTCTTT.

This chain uses TRBV25-1 with TRBJ1-5; D is possibly TRBD1 (5 bases). Looked up from germline, CDR1 is MGHDK and CDR2 is SYGVNS. The CDR3 length is 16 residues. The V end lost 5 bases, the J end lost 1 base, and 15 bases lay between the germline ends. The CDR3 DNA reads as TGTGCCAGCAGTCCTAAAGCCGACAGAAGCAATCAGCCCCAGCATTTT. Translating gives CASSPKADRSNQPQHF.

This chain uses TRBV7-9 with TRBJ2-7, with 10 positions matching TRBD2. The V gene end was trimmed by 8 bases and the J gene end by 4 bases; junction bases not matched to a gene: 11. CDR3 size: 15 residues. Germline V gene lookup returns CDR1 SEHNR and CDR2 FQNEAQ (reference sequence). Here the CDR3 reads CASGPTPSGRYEQYF. CDR3 coding DNA: TGTGCCAGCGGCCCGACCCCTAGCGGGAGATACGAGCAGTACTTC. Full variable domain (missing parts from reference TRBV7-9 and TRBJ2-7): DTGVSQNPRHKITKRGQNVTFRCDPISEHNRLYWYRQTLGQGPEFLTYFQNEAQLEKSRLLSDRFSAERPKGSFSTLEIQRTEQGDSAMYLCASGPTPSGRYEQYFGPGTRLTVT.

This chain uses TRBV30 with TRBJ1-1, with D perhaps matching TRBD1 (6 bases). Trimming stripped 2 bases from V and 4 bases from J, with 8 bases between. The CDR3 is 12 amino acids. The germline V gene has CDR1 GTSNPN and CDR2 SVGIG (reference sequence). In DNA, the CDR3 is TGTGCCTGGAGTAGGGGGAGCACTGAAGCTTTCTTT. It translates to CAWSRGSTEAFF.

The chain links TRBV6-5 to TRBJ2-1; TRBD1 aligns across 8 bases. Germline CDR1 is MNHEY and CDR2 is SVGAGI. The CDR3 runs 15 residues. V was pared by 6 bases and J by 7 bases, with 11 bases of the junction left unmatched. For the CDR3, the DNA is TGTGCCAGCAGAGCAATCAGGACAGGGAGTAATGAGCAGTTCTTC. Amino acid sequence: CASRAIRTGSNEQFF.

This sequence joins TRBV27 and TRBJ1-1; D gene unclear. CDR1 is MNHEY, CDR2 SMNVEV, per germline (reference sequence). This CDR3 is 14 amino acids long. Deletions cut 3 bases from V and 0 bases from J, with 8 bases between. As DNA, the CDR3 is TGTGCCAGCAGTTTGCGGGCCTTGAACACTGAAGCTTTCTTT. The encoded protein is CASSLRALNTEAFF.